The 20 T cell receptor beta chains below come from one sample, sequenced in a study of blood T cell repertoires in COVID-19. Using immunoSEQ multiplex PCR, the repertoire was profiled, and TCRdb retains in-frame clones only, with some absent. The sample contains 250,000 to 350,000 clones, around 90% of which appear only once. The sample consisted of peripheral blood. The receptors here all came from a woman in her 30s with COVID-19, enrolled during active disease.

This rearrangement joins TRBV2 to TRBJ2-4; weak D call: TRBD2 (7 bases). The V and J ends lost 6 bases and 4 bases respectively, with 16 bases between them. This CDR3 has 15 residues. Germline V CDR1 and CDR2: SNHLY, FYNNEI. The CDR3 protein is CASRGGASGKNIQYF. CDR3 bases: TGTGCCAGCAGAGGGGGGGCTAGCGGAAAAAACATTCAGTACTTC.

V is TRBV6-2 or TRBV6-3 and J is TRBJ2-1, with D perhaps matching TRBD1 (5 bases). The CDR3 loop spans 19 amino acids. With 0 bases removed from V and 5 bases from J, the gap between germline ends came to 23 bases. From germline, CDR1 is MNHEY and CDR2 SVGEGT. CDR3 residues: CASSYSVTDRTGSNNEQFF. CDR3 DNA: TGTGCCAGCAGTTACTCTGTTACGGATCGTACAGGTTCTAACAATGAGCAGTTCTTC.

This clone was counted between two and nine times. V usage is TRBV2 and J usage is TRBJ2-7; TRBD2 aligns across 11 bases. Germline CDR1 is SNHLY and CDR2 is FYNNEI. After removal of 7 bases from V and 3 bases from J, the junction contained 5 bases not matched to a gene. CDR3 length equals 14 residues. The CDR3 loop is CASKSGTSGYEQYF. CDR3 DNA: TGTGCCAGCAAGTCCGGGACTAGCGGCTACGAGCAGTACTTC.

This chain uses TRBV12-3 or TRBV12-4 with TRBJ1-2; D uncertain. The CDR3 sequence is 12 residues long. Trimming pared 5 bases from V and 5 bases from J, leaving 9 bases between. The CDR3 is CASSVRGYGYTF. CDR3 nucleotides: TGTGCCAGCAGTGTCCGCGGGTATGGCTACACCTTC.

This chain joins TRBV3-1 (or the pseudogene TRBV3-2) and TRBJ1-2; D unresolved. Germline loops: CDR1 LGHDT, CDR2 YNNKEL (reference sequence). The CDR3 sequence is 15 residues long. V lost 1 base to trimming and J lost 0 bases, with 9 bases between them. The CDR3: CASSQGDTANYGYTF. The DNA of the CDR3 is TGTGCCAGCAGCCAAGGAGACACAGCTAACTATGGCTACACCTTC.

The V and J genes are TRBV19 and TRBJ2-2, with 7 bases aligning to TRBD1. CDR3 length equals 14 residues. Trimming took 9 bases from V and 3 from J; bases not matched to a gene: 7. Germline values: CDR1 LNHDA, CDR2 SQIVND (reference sequence). CDR3 bases: TGTGCCAGCCAACCAGGGGGAGACACCGGGGAGCTGTTTTTT. This gives the protein CASQPGGDTGELFF.

The genes are TRBV9 and TRBJ2-2; TRBD2 aligns across 7 bases. There are 16 residues in the CDR3. CDR1 is SGDLS and CDR2 is YYNGEE in the germline V gene. V lost 4 bases and J lost 4; bases outside the gene matches: 10. The CDR3 loop reads CASSQTSLGATGELFF. The CDR3 DNA reads TGTGCCAGCAGCCAGACTAGCTTGGGAGCCACCGGGGAGCTGTTTTTT.

This clone has more than one count but fewer than ten. V gene TRBV9 combines with J gene TRBJ2-3; D not certain. Looked up from germline, CDR1 is SGDLS and CDR2 is YYNGEE. Between the trimmed V and J ends, which lost 3 bases and 1 base, there was a span of 9 bases. The CDR3 consists of 14 residues. This CDR3 is CASSAIAGTDTQYF. In DNA form, the CDR3 reads TGTGCCAGCAGCGCCATTGCGGGCACAGATACGCAGTATTTT.

The CDR3 coding sequence is TGTGCCACCAGCAGAACGCGGACTAGCCAAGAGACCCAGTACTTC. Translation: CATSRTRTSQETQYF. The chain carries TRBV15 and TRBJ2-5; 7 nucleotides align to TRBD2. This CDR3 is 15 amino acids long. Germline assignment: CDR1 LNHNV and CDR2 YYDKDF (reference sequence). The junction had 4 bases not matched to a gene; V was cut back by 2 bases and J by 1 base.

This chain's CDR3 is CASSQDSRLINEKLFF. In nucleotides, the CDR3 is TGCGCCAGCAGCCAAGATTCGAGACTCATTAATGAAAAACTGTTTTTT. The J gene is TRBJ1-4, the V gene TRBV4-1; D unclear. In germline, CDR1 is MGHRA, CDR2 YSYEKL. V shed 0 bases and J shed 4 bases, with 12 bases lying between them. The CDR3 contains 16 residues.

CDR3 region: CAISSGKLREFEQFF. The CDR3 bases are TGTGCCATCAGCTCCGGGAAACTGAGGGAGTTTGAGCAGTTCTTC. The chain uses TRBV10-3 and TRBJ2-1; perhaps TRBD2 as D (5 bases). V lost 6 bases to trimming and J lost 9 bases, with 21 bases between them. In germline, CDR1 is ENHRY, CDR2 SYGVKD. The CDR3 has 15 amino acids.

The count of this clone is one. The chain uses TRBV9 and TRBJ1-2, with D maybe TRBD1 (5 bases). This CDR3 has 15 amino acids. Looked up from germline, CDR1 is SGDLS and CDR2 is YYNGEE. Between the trimmed V and J ends, which lost 3 bases and 0 bases, there was a span of 12 bases. In DNA, the CDR3 is TGTGCCAGCAGCGCCCAGGGCTTCGCTAACTATGGCTACACCTTC. This gives the protein CASSAQGFANYGYTF.

The V gene is TRBV3-1 (or the pseudogene TRBV3-2), the J gene TRBJ1-1; 7 bases agree with TRBD1. The germline V gene encodes CDR1 LGHDT and CDR2 YNNKEL (reference sequence). This CDR3 contains 17 residues. The V segment lost 4 bases and the J segment 3 bases; nucleotides outside the gene matches: 14. The CDR3 sequence is CASSPDRVEWGDTEAFF. The CDR3 DNA is TGTGCCAGCAGCCCCGACAGGGTAGAGTGGGGGGACACTGAAGCTTTCTTT.

The chain uses TRBV6-1 and TRBJ1-5; D perhaps matches TRBD1 (5 bases). V was shortened by 4 bases and J by 4 bases, with 17 bases between the two germline ends. The germline gives CDR1 MNHNS, CDR2 SASEGT. The CDR3 sequence is 16 residues long. This CDR3 reads CASSAVRGAWNQPQHF. DNA of the CDR3: TGTGCCAGCAGTGCGGTCCGTGGGGCGTGGAATCAGCCCCAGCATTTT.

The rearrangement links TRBV18 to TRBJ2-1; D is possibly TRBD1 (6 bases). V lost 3 bases and J 10 bases, leaving 19 bases between the germline ends. The CDR3 totals 15 residues. The V gene's germline CDR1 is KGHSH and CDR2 LQKENI. CDR3 sequence: CASSPSVPPGEEQFF. CDR3 sequence (DNA): TGTGCCAGCTCACCCTCCGTGCCCCCAGGGGAGGAGCAGTTCTTC. The entire variable domain, with the rest obtained from reference TRBV18 and TRBJ2-1, is as follows: NAGVMQNPRHLVRRRGQEARLRCSPMKGHSHVYWYRQLPEEGLKFMVYLQKENIIDESGMPKERFSAEFPKEGPSILRIQQVVRGDSAAYFCASSPSVPPGEEQFFGPGTRLTVL.

CDR3 sequence (DNA): TGTGCCAGCAGCTTCGGTGCGGGACCGTCCTACGAGCAGTACTTC. Amino acids: CASSFGAGPSYEQYF. This chain links TRBV11-3 with TRBJ2-7, with D perhaps TRBD2 (6 bases). The V end lost 3 bases, the J end lost 1 base, and 13 bases lay between the germline ends. The CDR3 loop spans 15 amino acids. The germline V gene encodes CDR1 SGHNT and CDR2 YENEEA.

The V gene is TRBV5-1, the J gene TRBJ2-2; 13 nucleotides line up with TRBD2. The CDR3 covers 16 residues. The V gene's germline CDR1 is SGHRS and CDR2 YFSETQ. The V and J ends lost 4 bases and 6 bases, in that order; junction bases with no gene match: 6. In DNA, the CDR3 is TGCGCCAGCAGCCAGCGGACTAGCGGGGGTTCCGGGGAGCTGTTTTTT. Translated: CASSQRTSGGSGELFF.

This clone was counted once. V is TRBV24-1 and J is TRBJ2-1; maybe TRBD1 (5 bases). Trimming took 4 bases from V and 3 from J, leaving 15 bases between them. Germline values: CDR1 KGHDR, CDR2 SFDVKD. This CDR3 contains 16 residues. CDR3 sequence (DNA): TGTGCCACCAGTGAGATGGGGCCCCGGAACTACAATGAGCAGTTCTTC. Translated: CATSEMGPRNYNEQFF.

The genes are TRBV6-2 or TRBV6-3 and TRBJ2-3; 15 nucleotides align to TRBD2. The germline V gene encodes CDR1 MNHEY and CDR2 SVGEGT. The V gene end was trimmed by 4 bases and the J gene end by 3 bases; junction bases not matched to a gene: 11. This CDR3 has 19 amino acids. CDR3 in amino acids: CASSSPSGLAGGKTDTQYF. The CDR3 DNA is TGTGCCAGCAGTTCTCCTTCAGGACTAGCGGGAGGGAAAACAGATACGCAGTATTTT.

This clone has just one count. The chain couples TRBV6-4 to TRBJ2-1, with TRBD2 matching 12 bases. With 2 bases clipped from V and 6 bases from J, the junction kept 5 bases outside the gene matches. CDR3 length: 16 residues. CDR1 is MRHNA and CDR2 is SNTAGT in the germline V gene. CDR3 residues: CASSDHGLAGPNEQFF. The CDR3 DNA reads as TGTGCCAGCAGTGACCACGGACTAGCGGGACCCAATGAGCAGTTCTTC.